This is a list of T cell receptor beta chains from one sample in a study of blood T cells in healthy people across ages. TCRdb reanalysed the 5' RACE reads using MiXCR and keeps one entry per CDR3 protein. The sample has 1.5 million or so distinct CDR3 sequences, 42% seen once; the top ten hold 7.9%. The specimen sequenced was blood. The receptors stem from a young woman in good health. CDR3s include the opening cysteine and the closing phenylalanine or tryptophan. A D gene is named only where the DNA matches it firmly. Clone size is stated in some rows and not others, as once, few, many or a class when expanded.

d_gene: -; abundance: -; j_gene: TRBJ2-5; v_gene: TRBV20-1; CDR3nt: TGCAGTGCTAGCCAAGCCAGGGGAATGATAGAGACCCAGTACTTC; CDR3aa: CSASQARGMIETQYF
d_gene: -; abundance: -; j_gene: TRBJ1-2; v_gene: TRBV4-1; CDR3nt: TGCGCCAGCAGCCAAGAATCAGCAGGGGCGGGGGGCTACACCTTC; CDR3aa: CASSQESAGAGGYTF
d_gene: -; abundance: -; j_gene: TRBJ2-5; v_gene: TRBV28; CDR3nt: TGTGCCAGCAGTTCTTTAAGACAGTCCTACGAGCGGTACTTC; CDR3aa: CASSSLRQSYERYF
d_gene: -; abundance: -; j_gene: TRBJ2-7; v_gene: TRBV27; CDR3nt: TGTGCCAGCAGTTTATTCGGGGGGCTTGGCGAGCAGTACTTC; CDR3aa: CASSLFGGLGEQYF
d_gene: -; abundance: -; j_gene: TRBJ2-5; v_gene: TRBV7-9; CDR3nt: TGTGCCAGCAGCGCCCAGGGGTACCAAGAGACCCAGTACTTC; CDR3aa: CASSAQGYQETQYF
d_gene: TRBD1; abundance: few; j_gene: TRBJ2-3; v_gene: TRBV29-1; CDR3nt: TGCAGCGTTGGCGCAGGGGGCCTCACAGATACGCAGTATTTT; CDR3aa: CSVGAGGLTDTQYF
d_gene: -; abundance: -; j_gene: TRBJ2-6; v_gene: TRBV28; CDR3nt: TGTGCCGCAGCCCCCCACCATGGGGCCAACGTCCTGACTTTC; CDR3aa: CAAAPHHGANVLTF
d_gene: TRBD2; abundance: few; j_gene: TRBJ2-1; v_gene: TRBV20-1; CDR3nt: TGCAGTGCTAGCCCACTAGCGGGAACCTACAATGAGCAGTTCTTC; CDR3aa: CSASPLAGTYNEQFF
d_gene: TRBD2; abundance: few; j_gene: TRBJ2-1; v_gene: TRBV6-2/TRBV6-3; CDR3nt: TGTGCCAGCAGTTACTCCAGGACTAGCGGGTCCTACAATGAGCAGTTCTTC; CDR3aa: CASSYSRTSGSYNEQFF
d_gene: TRBD2; abundance: once; j_gene: TRBJ2-5; v_gene: TRBV5-1; CDR3nt: TGCGCCAGCCGCTTACTAGCGGGGCTCCAAGAGACCCAGTACTTC; CDR3aa: CASRLLAGLQETQYF
d_gene: TRBD1; abundance: -; j_gene: TRBJ2-3; v_gene: TRBV5-1; CDR3nt: TGCGCCAGCAGCTTGGACAGGGGTGCCCCAGAGACGCAGTATTTT; CDR3aa: CASSLDRGAPETQYF
d_gene: TRBD2; abundance: -; j_gene: TRBJ2-1; v_gene: TRBV10-3; CDR3nt: TGTGCCATCAGTGGGGGACTAGCATCCGATGAGCAGTTCTTC; CDR3aa: CAISGGLASDEQFF
d_gene: TRBD1; abundance: many; j_gene: TRBJ2-7; v_gene: TRBV20-1; CDR3nt: TGCAGTGCTCCCGGACAGGCCTACGAGCAGTACTTC; CDR3aa: CSAPGQAYEQYF
d_gene: -; abundance: few; j_gene: TRBJ1-2; v_gene: TRBV18; CDR3nt: TGTGCCAGCTCACCAACGGAGTCGGTCTATGGCTACACCTTC; CDR3aa: CASSPTESVYGYTF
d_gene: -; abundance: -; j_gene: TRBJ1-2; v_gene: TRBV21-1; CDR3nt: TGTGCCAGCAGCAAATTAGGGAGCTCCTCGGGTGTTGGCTACACCTTC; CDR3aa: CASSKLGSSSGVGYTF
d_gene: TRBD2; abundance: -; j_gene: TRBJ2-3; v_gene: TRBV5-1; CDR3nt: TGCGCCAGCAGCCAGGGACTAGCGGCCACCACAGATACGCAGTATTTT; CDR3aa: CASSQGLAATTDTQYF
d_gene: -; abundance: -; j_gene: TRBJ2-7; v_gene: TRBV6-6; CDR3nt: TGTGCCAGTATACAGGCTCATCCGGAATTGAGCTCCTACGAGCAGTACTTC; CDR3aa: CASIQAHPELSSYEQYF
d_gene: -; abundance: -; j_gene: TRBJ1-4; v_gene: TRBV11-2; CDR3nt: TGTGCCAGCAGCTTTGAGGGACGTAATGAAAAACTGTTTTTT; CDR3aa: CASSFEGRNEKLFF
d_gene: -; abundance: few; j_gene: TRBJ1-2; v_gene: TRBV21-1; CDR3nt: TGTGCCAGCAGCAAAGCGCTTTGGGGGGGCTATGGCTACACCTTC; CDR3aa: CASSKALWGGYGYTF
d_gene: -; abundance: -; j_gene: TRBJ2-7; v_gene: TRBV4-1; CDR3nt: TGCGCCAGCAGCCAAGGGAGTGGGACGGAGGCCTACGAGCAGTACTTC; CDR3aa: CASSQGSGTEAYEQYF
d_gene: TRBD1; abundance: -; j_gene: TRBJ1-2; v_gene: TRBV6-1; CDR3nt: TGTGCCAGCAGCGGGACAGGGGGCATTTGGGGTTATGGCTACACCTTC; CDR3aa: CASSGTGGIWGYGYTF
d_gene: TRBD1; abundance: -; j_gene: TRBJ1-2; v_gene: TRBV10-3; CDR3nt: TGTACCATCAGTGACGACAGGGAGGGGAACTATGGCTACACCTTC; CDR3aa: CTISDDREGNYGYTF
d_gene: TRBD1; abundance: -; j_gene: TRBJ1-4; v_gene: TRBV4-2; CDR3nt: TGTGCCAGCAGCCAAGGGGGACAGGGAGGTGAAAAACTGTTTTTT; CDR3aa: CASSQGGQGGEKLFF
d_gene: -; abundance: -; j_gene: TRBJ1-4; v_gene: TRBV6-1; CDR3nt: TGTGCCAGCAGGGCCGCTGAAAAACTGTTTTTT; CDR3aa: CASRAAEKLFF
d_gene: TRBD1; abundance: -; j_gene: TRBJ1-2; v_gene: TRBV3-1; CDR3nt: TGTGCCAGCAGCCGAGGACAGGGCGGGGGCTATGGCTACACCTTC; CDR3aa: CASSRGQGGGYGYTF
d_gene: -; abundance: many; j_gene: TRBJ2-3; v_gene: TRBV29-1; CDR3nt: TGCAGCGAGAAAAAGGGAGATACGCAGTATTTT; CDR3aa: CSEKKGDTQYF
d_gene: TRBD1; abundance: -; j_gene: TRBJ2-7; v_gene: TRBV10-2; CDR3nt: TGCGCCAGTGGACAGGGGGTCGTGCAGTACTTC; CDR3aa: CASGQGVVQYF
d_gene: TRBD1; abundance: few; j_gene: TRBJ2-3; v_gene: TRBV5-1; CDR3nt: TGCGCCAGCAATCGGGGAGGACAGGGTGTTATGGATACGCAGTATTTT; CDR3aa: CASNRGGQGVMDTQYF
d_gene: TRBD1; abundance: -; j_gene: TRBJ1-4; v_gene: TRBV7-6; CDR3nt: TGTGCCAGCAGCTTAGATGTCGGACAGGAAAATGAAAAACTGTTTTTT; CDR3aa: CASSLDVGQENEKLFF
d_gene: -; abundance: -; j_gene: TRBJ2-7; v_gene: TRBV4-1; CDR3nt: TGCGCCAGCGAGGACAGAGTAGGCGAGCAGTACTTC; CDR3aa: CASEDRVGEQYF
d_gene: -; abundance: -; j_gene: TRBJ2-5; v_gene: TRBV6-2/TRBV6-3; CDR3nt: TGTGCCAGCAGTTATTCCCGAGAGAACCAGTACTTC; CDR3aa: CASSYSRENQYF
d_gene: -; abundance: -; j_gene: TRBJ1-5; v_gene: TRBV6-1; CDR3nt: TGTGCCAGCAGCCCAATGGGGGACAATCAGCCCCAGCATTTT; CDR3aa: CASSPMGDNQPQHF
d_gene: -; abundance: -; j_gene: TRBJ2-3; v_gene: TRBV19; CDR3nt: TGTGCCAGCTCTGGGGGGAGAGATACGCAATATTTT; CDR3aa: CASSGGRDTQYF
d_gene: TRBD1; abundance: -; j_gene: TRBJ2-7; v_gene: TRBV5-1; CDR3nt: TGCGCCAGCAGCGTTAGGGGACAGTTCGGCAATGAGCAGTACTTC; CDR3aa: CASSVRGQFGNEQYF
d_gene: TRBD1; abundance: -; j_gene: TRBJ2-1; v_gene: TRBV6-1; CDR3nt: TGTGCCAGCAGTGAAGAAAACAGGGGCAATGAGCAGTTCTTC; CDR3aa: CASSEENRGNEQFF
d_gene: -; abundance: -; j_gene: TRBJ2-3; v_gene: TRBV20-1; CDR3nt: TGCAGTGCTCCGGAAATCGGAGATACGCAGTATTTT; CDR3aa: CSAPEIGDTQYF
d_gene: -; abundance: -; j_gene: TRBJ2-7; v_gene: TRBV11-2; CDR3nt: TGTGCCAGCAGCCCCCTGGCAGACTCCTCGGGAGAGCAGTACTTC; CDR3aa: CASSPLADSSGEQYF
d_gene: -; abundance: once; j_gene: TRBJ2-3; v_gene: TRBV12-3/TRBV12-4; CDR3nt: TGTGCCAGCAGTTTGTTCCCGGGTACGCAGTATTTT; CDR3aa: CASSLFPGTQYF
d_gene: -; abundance: few; j_gene: TRBJ2-1; v_gene: TRBV12-3/TRBV12-4; CDR3nt: TGTGCCAGCAGCTCCCAGCCCAGGGCCGATGAGCAGTTCTTC; CDR3aa: CASSSQPRADEQFF
d_gene: -; abundance: -; j_gene: TRBJ1-2; v_gene: TRBV3-1; CDR3nt: TGTGCCAGCAGCCAAGGATCGGGGGCTCGGGGCTACACCTTC; CDR3aa: CASSQGSGARGYTF
d_gene: -; abundance: -; j_gene: TRBJ2-7; v_gene: TRBV20-1; CDR3nt: TGCAGTGGTGGCGGTCCGGGGGCGTCCTACGAGCAGTACTTC; CDR3aa: CSGGGPGASYEQYF
d_gene: -; abundance: -; j_gene: TRBJ1-4; v_gene: TRBV6-5; CDR3nt: TGTGCCAGCAGCCTAACTTCAACTAATGAAAAACTGTTTTTT; CDR3aa: CASSLTSTNEKLFF
d_gene: -; abundance: -; j_gene: TRBJ2-5; v_gene: TRBV9; CDR3nt: TGTGCCAGCAGCGTATCGGCGGGACCTCAAGAGACCCAGTACTTC; CDR3aa: CASSVSAGPQETQYF
d_gene: TRBD1; abundance: many; j_gene: TRBJ2-1; v_gene: TRBV4-2; CDR3nt: TGTGCCAGCAGCCTTGGACAGGGGGTCTTGGGGGATGAGCAGTTCTTC; CDR3aa: CASSLGQGVLGDEQFF
d_gene: -; abundance: -; j_gene: TRBJ2-1; v_gene: TRBV12-3/TRBV12-4; CDR3nt: TGTGCCAGCAGTTTATCGACTCCTAGCTCCTACAATGAGCAGTTCTTC; CDR3aa: CASSLSTPSSYNEQFF
d_gene: TRBD2; abundance: -; j_gene: TRBJ2-7; v_gene: TRBV6-1; CDR3nt: TGTGCCAGCGAACTAGCGGCACGGTCCTACAATGAGCAGTACTTC; CDR3aa: CASELAARSYNEQYF
d_gene: TRBD1; abundance: -; j_gene: TRBJ1-2; v_gene: TRBV27; CDR3nt: TGTGCCAGCAGTTATGACAGGGGGACTGGCTACACCTTC; CDR3aa: CASSYDRGTGYTF
d_gene: -; abundance: -; j_gene: TRBJ2-1; v_gene: TRBV6-6; CDR3nt: TGTGCCAGCAGGTCGACCGGGACCGGGAGCTCCAATGAGCAGTTCTTC; CDR3aa: CASRSTGTGSSNEQFF
d_gene: TRBD2; abundance: -; j_gene: TRBJ2-2; v_gene: TRBV7-2; CDR3nt: TGTGCCAGCAGCTTTACTAGCGGGCCCTGGGAGCTGTTTTTT; CDR3aa: CASSFTSGPWELFF
d_gene: TRBD2; abundance: -; j_gene: TRBJ2-4; v_gene: TRBV20-1; CDR3nt: TGCAGTGCTACCCCTCAGACTAGCGGGTCGGAGCAGTACTTC; CDR3aa: CSATPQTSGSEQYF
d_gene: TRBD2; abundance: -; j_gene: TRBJ2-7; v_gene: TRBV6-5; CDR3nt: TGTGCCAGCACCCGACTAGCTGAACCCTACGAGCAGTACTTC; CDR3aa: CASTRLAEPYEQYF
d_gene: TRBD2; abundance: few; j_gene: TRBJ2-1; v_gene: TRBV6-1; CDR3nt: TGTGCCATGGGCGGGAGATATGATTTGGATGAGCAGTTCTTC; CDR3aa: CAMGGRYDLDEQFF
d_gene: -; abundance: few; j_gene: TRBJ2-2; v_gene: TRBV2; CDR3nt: TGTGCCAGCAACGGCCCAGCGGCGAACACCGGGGAGCTGTTTTTT; CDR3aa: CASNGPAANTGELFF
d_gene: -; abundance: -; j_gene: TRBJ1-2; v_gene: TRBV6-2/TRBV6-3; CDR3nt: TGTGCCAGCAGTTACCCGGAGGGCTACACCTTC; CDR3aa: CASSYPEGYTF
d_gene: -; abundance: few; j_gene: TRBJ2-5; v_gene: TRBV25-1; CDR3nt: TGTGCCAGCAGTGAATGGGAGGCCGAACAGGGGCTTGAGACCCAGTACTTC; CDR3aa: CASSEWEAEQGLETQYF
d_gene: TRBD2; abundance: many; j_gene: TRBJ2-1; v_gene: TRBV4-2; CDR3nt: TGTGCCAGCAGCATTCTAGCGGGAGGAGTTAATGAGCAGTTCTTC; CDR3aa: CASSILAGGVNEQFF
d_gene: TRBD2; abundance: many; j_gene: TRBJ2-1; v_gene: TRBV6-5; CDR3nt: TGTGCCAGCAGCCCGGGACTAGCGGGATCCAATGAGCAGTTCTTC; CDR3aa: CASSPGLAGSNEQFF
d_gene: -; abundance: few; j_gene: TRBJ2-7; v_gene: TRBV20-1; CDR3nt: TGCAGTCCTCTCCCTGGGCAGCATACCTACGAGCAGTACTTC; CDR3aa: CSPLPGQHTYEQYF